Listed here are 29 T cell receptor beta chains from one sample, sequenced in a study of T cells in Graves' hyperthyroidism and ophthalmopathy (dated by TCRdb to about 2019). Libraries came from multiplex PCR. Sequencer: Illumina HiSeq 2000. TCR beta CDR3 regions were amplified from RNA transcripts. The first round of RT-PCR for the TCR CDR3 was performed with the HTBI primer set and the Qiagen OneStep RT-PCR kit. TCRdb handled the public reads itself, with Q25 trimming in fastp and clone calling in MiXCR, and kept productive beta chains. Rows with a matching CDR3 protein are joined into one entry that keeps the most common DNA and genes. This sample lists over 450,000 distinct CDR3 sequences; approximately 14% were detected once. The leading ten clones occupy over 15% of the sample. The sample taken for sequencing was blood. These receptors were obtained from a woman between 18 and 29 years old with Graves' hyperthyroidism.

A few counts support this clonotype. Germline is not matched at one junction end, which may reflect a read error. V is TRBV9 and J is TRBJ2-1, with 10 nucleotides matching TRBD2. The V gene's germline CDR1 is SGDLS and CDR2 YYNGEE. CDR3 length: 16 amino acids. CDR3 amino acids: CASSVDEREGFDEHFF. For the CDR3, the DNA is TGTGCCAGCAGCGTAGATGAGCGGGAGGGGTTCGATGAGCATTTCTTC. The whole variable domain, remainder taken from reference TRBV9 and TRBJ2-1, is DSGVTQTPKHLITATGQRVTLRCSPRSGDLSVYWYQQSLDQGLQFLIQYYNGEERAKGNILERFSAQQFPDLHSELNLSSLELGDSALYFCASSVDEREGFDEHFFGPGTRLTVL.

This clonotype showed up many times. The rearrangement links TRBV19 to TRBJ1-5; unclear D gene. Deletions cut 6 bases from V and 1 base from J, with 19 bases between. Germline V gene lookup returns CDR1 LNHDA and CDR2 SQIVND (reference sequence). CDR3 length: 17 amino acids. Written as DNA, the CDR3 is TGTGCCAGTAGAATCTCGGGAGCCCCTTCAAGCAATCAGCCCCAGCATTTT. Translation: CASRISGAPSSNQPQHF. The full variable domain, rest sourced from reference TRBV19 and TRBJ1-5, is DGGITQSPKYLFRKEGQNVTLSCEQNLNHDAMYWYRQDPGQGLRLIYYSQIVNDFQKGDIAEGYSVSREKKESFPLTVTSAQKNPTAFYLCASRISGAPSSNQPQHFGDGTRLSIL.

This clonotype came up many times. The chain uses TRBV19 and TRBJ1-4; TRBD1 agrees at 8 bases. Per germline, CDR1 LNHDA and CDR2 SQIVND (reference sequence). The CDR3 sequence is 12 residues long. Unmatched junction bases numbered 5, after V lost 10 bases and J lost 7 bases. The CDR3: CATNDRGEKLFF. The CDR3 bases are TGTGCCACTAACGACAGGGGTGAAAAACTGTTTTTT.

CDR3 in DNA: TGTGCCAGCAGCTCCGGGGGACTAGCGGGGCCCCAAGAGACCCAGTACTTC. Amino acids: CASSSGGLAGPQETQYF. This chain connects TRBV12-3 or TRBV12-4 to TRBJ2-5, with TRBD2 matching over 13 bases. The CDR3 spans 17 residues. With V trimmed by 6 bases and J by 1 base, 8 bases remained unmatched.

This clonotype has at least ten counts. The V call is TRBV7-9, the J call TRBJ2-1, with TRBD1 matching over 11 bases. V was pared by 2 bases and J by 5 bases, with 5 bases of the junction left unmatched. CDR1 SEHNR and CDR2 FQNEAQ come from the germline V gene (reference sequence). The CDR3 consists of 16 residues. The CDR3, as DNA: TGTGCCAGCAGCTTAAAGGGACAGGGGGATGACAATGAGCAGTTCTTC. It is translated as CASSLKGQGDDNEQFF.

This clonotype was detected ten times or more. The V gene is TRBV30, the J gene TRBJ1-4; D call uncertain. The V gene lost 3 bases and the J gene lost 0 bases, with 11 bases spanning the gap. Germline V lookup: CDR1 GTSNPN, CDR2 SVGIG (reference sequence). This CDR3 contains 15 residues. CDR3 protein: CAWSRRGATNEKLFF. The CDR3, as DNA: TGTGCCTGGAGCAGGAGAGGAGCAACTAATGAAAAACTGTTTTTT.

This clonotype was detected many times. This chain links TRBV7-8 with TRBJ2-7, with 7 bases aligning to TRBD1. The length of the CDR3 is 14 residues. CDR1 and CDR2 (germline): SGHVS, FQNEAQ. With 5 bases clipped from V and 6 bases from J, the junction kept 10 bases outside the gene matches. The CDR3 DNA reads TGTGCCAGCAGCCCCCGGACAGGCGGGTTCGAGCAGTACGTC. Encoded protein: CASSPRTGGFEQYV.

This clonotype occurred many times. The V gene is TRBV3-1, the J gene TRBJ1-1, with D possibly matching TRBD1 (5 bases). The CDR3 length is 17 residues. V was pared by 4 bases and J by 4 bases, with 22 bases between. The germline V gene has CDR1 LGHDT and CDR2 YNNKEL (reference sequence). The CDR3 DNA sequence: TGTGCCAGCAGCCGGGGGACGAGGGTTCGAACTAGCACTGAAGCTTTCTTT. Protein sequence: CASSRGTRVRTSTEAFF.

This CDR3 is CSARIPSNAGQGASNQPQHF. Here the CDR3 DNA reads TGCAGTGCTAGAATCCCCTCAAACGCGGGACAGGGGGCAAGCAATCAGCCCCAGCATTTT. The chain employs TRBV20-1 and TRBJ1-5; 12 bases map to TRBD1. Trimming at V came to 2 bases and at J to 1 base, leaving 15 bases not matched to a gene. The germline V gene has CDR1 DFQATT and CDR2 SNEGSKA (reference sequence). The CDR3 extends over 20 amino acids.

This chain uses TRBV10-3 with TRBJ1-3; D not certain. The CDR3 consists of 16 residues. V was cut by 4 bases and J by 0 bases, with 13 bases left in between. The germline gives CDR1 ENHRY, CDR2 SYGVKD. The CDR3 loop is CAISVPAQSSGNTIYF. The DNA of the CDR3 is TGTGCCATCAGTGTCCCGGCTCAGAGCTCTGGAAACACCATATATTTT.

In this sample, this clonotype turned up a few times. CDR3 sequence (DNA): TGTGCCAGCAGCGTATCAGGACAGGGTAGAAACACCATATATTTT. Encoded protein: CASSVSGQGRNTIYF. The chain has TRBV9 and TRBJ1-3; 8 bases are a match to TRBD1. Germline CDR1 SGDLS, CDR2 YYNGEE. The CDR3 is made up of 15 amino acids. Unmatched junction bases numbered 5, after V lost 1 base and J lost 5 bases.

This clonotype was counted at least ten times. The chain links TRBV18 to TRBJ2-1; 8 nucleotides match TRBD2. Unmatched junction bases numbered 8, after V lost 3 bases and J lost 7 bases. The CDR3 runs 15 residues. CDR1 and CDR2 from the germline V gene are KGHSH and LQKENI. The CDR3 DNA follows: TGTGCCAGCTCACCTAGAGCGGGAGAGACGAATGAGCAGTTCTTC. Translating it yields CASSPRAGETNEQFF.

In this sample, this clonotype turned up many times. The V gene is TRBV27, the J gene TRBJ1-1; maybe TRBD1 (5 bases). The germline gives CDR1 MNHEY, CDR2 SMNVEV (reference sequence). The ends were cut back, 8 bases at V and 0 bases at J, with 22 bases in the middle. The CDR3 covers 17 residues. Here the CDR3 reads CASQFGGRPYLNTEAFF. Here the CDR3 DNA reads TGTGCCAGCCAGTTCGGGGGACGCCCCTATCTGAACACTGAAGCTTTCTTT.

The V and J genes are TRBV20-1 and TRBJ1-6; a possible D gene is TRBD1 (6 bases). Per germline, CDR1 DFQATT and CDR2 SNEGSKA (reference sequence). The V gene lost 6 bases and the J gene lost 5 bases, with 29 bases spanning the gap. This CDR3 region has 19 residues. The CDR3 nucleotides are TGCAGTGCCGTCCCTGTCCGGGGGCAGGCCCGGATGAATAATTCACCCCTCCACTTT. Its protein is CSAVPVRGQARMNNSPLHF.

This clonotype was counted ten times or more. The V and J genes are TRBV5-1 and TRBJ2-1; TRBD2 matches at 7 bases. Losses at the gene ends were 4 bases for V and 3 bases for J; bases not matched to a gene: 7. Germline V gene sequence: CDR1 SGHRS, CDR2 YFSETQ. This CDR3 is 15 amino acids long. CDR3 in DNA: TGCGCCAGCAGCCTTCGACTAGCCGTCTACAATGAGCAGTTCTTC. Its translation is CASSLRLAVYNEQFF.

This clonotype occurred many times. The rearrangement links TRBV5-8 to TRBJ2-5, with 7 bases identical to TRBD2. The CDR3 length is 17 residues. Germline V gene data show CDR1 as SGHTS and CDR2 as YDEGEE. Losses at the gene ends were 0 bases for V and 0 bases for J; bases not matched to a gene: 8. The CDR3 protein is CASSLERAGTYQETQYF. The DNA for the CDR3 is TGTGCCAGCAGCTTGGAGAGAGCGGGGACGTACCAAGAGACCCAGTACTTC.

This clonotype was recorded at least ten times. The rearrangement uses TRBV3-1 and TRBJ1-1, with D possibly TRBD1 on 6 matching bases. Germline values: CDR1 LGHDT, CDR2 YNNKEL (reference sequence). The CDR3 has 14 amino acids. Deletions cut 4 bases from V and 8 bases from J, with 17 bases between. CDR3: CASSPLQGTEEAFF. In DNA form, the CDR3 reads TGTGCCAGCAGCCCCCTACAGGGCACCGAGGAAGCTTTCTTT.

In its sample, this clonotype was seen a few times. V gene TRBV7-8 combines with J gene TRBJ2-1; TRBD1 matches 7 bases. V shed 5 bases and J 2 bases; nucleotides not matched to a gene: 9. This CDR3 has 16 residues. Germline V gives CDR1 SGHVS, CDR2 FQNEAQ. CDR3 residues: CASSKDYGTAYNEQFF. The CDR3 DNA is TGTGCCAGCAGCAAAGATTACGGGACAGCCTACAATGAGCAGTTCTTC.

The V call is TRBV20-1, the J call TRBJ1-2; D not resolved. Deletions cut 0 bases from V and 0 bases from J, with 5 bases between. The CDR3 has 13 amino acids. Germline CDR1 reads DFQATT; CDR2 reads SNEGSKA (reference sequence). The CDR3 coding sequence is TGCAGTGCTAGAGATATGGCTAACTATGGCTACACCTTC. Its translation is CSARDMANYGYTF.

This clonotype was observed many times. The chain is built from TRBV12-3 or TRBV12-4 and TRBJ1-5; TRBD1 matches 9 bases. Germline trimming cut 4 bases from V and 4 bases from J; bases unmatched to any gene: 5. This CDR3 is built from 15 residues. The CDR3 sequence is CASSSSGQGNQPQHF. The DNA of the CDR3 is TGTGCCAGCAGTTCCTCGGGACAGGGAAATCAGCCCCAGCATTTT.

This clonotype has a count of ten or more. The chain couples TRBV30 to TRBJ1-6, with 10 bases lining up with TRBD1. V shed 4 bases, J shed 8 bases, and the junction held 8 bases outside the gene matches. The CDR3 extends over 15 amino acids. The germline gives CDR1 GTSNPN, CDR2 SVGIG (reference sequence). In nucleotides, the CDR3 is TGTGCCTGGACTAAACTGGGGACAGGGGATTCACCCCTCCACTTT. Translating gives CAWTKLGTGDSPLHF. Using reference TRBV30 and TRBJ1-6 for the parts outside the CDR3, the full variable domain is SQTIHQWPATLVQPVGSPLSLECTVEGTSNPNLYWYRQAAGRGLQLLFYSVGIGQISSEVPQNLSASRPQDRQFILSSKKLLLSDSGFYLCAWTKLGTGDSPLHFGNGTRLTVT.

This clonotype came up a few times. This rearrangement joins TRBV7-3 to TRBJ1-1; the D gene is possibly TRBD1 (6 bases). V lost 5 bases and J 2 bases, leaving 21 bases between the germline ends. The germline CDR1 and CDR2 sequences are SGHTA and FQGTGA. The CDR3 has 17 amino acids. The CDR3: CASSPRTAPAGNTEAFF. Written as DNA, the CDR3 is TGTGCCAGCAGCCCCCGGACAGCCCCCGCTGGAAACACTGAAGCTTTCTTT. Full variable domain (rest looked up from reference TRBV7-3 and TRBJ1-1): GAGVSQTPSNKVTEKGKYVELRCDPISGHTALYWYRQSLGQGPEFLIYFQGTGAADDSGLPNDRFFAVRPEGSVSTLKIQRTERGDSAVYLCASSPRTAPAGNTEAFFGQGTRLTVV.

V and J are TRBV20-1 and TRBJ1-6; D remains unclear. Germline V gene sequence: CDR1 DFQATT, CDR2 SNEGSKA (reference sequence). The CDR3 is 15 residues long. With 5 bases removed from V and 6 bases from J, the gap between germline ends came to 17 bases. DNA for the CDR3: TGCAGTGCTCCCCCCGTGGGAAGTTTTAATTCACCCCTCCACTTT. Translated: CSAPPVGSFNSPLHF.

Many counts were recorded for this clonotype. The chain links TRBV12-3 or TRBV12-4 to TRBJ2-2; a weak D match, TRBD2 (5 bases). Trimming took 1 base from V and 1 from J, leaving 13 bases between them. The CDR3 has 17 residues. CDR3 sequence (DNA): TGTGCCAGCAGTTTAGGCGGGTCGAGTTTGAACACCGGGGAGCTGTTTTTT. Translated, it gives CASSLGGSSLNTGELFF.

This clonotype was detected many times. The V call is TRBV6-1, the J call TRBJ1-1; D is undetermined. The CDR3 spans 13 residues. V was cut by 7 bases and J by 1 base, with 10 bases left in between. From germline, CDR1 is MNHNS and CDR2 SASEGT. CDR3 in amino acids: CASKLPQNTEAFF. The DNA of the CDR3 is TGTGCCAGCAAACTACCCCAGAACACTGAAGCTTTCTTT.

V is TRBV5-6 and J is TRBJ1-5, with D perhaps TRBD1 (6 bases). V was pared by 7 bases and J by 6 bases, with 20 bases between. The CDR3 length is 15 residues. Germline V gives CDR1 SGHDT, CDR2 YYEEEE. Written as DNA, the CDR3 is TGTGCCAGCTCCTTATCAGGGGAGATTTTTCAGCCCCAGCATTTT. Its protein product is CASSLSGEIFQPQHF.

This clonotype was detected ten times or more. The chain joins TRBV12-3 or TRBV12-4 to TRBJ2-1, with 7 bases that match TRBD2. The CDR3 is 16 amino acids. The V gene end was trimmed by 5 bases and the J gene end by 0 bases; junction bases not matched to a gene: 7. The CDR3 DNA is TGTGCCAGCAGTCGCCCTAGCGGAAGCTCCTACAATGAGCAGTTCTTC. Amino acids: CASSRPSGSSYNEQFF.

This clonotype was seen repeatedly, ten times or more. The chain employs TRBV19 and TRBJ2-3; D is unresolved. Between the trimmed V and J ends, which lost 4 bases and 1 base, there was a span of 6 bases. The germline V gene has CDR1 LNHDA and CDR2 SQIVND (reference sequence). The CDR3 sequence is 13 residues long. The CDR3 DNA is TGTGCCAGTAGTACCCAGGGCACAGATACGCAGTATTTT. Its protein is CASSTQGTDTQYF.

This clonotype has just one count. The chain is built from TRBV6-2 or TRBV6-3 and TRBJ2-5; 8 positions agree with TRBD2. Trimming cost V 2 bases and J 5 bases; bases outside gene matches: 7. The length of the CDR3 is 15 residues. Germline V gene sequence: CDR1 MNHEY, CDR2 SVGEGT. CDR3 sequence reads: CASSYRGLVRETQYF. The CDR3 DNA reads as TGTGCCAGCAGTTACCGGGGACTAGTGCGGGAGACCCAGTACTTC.